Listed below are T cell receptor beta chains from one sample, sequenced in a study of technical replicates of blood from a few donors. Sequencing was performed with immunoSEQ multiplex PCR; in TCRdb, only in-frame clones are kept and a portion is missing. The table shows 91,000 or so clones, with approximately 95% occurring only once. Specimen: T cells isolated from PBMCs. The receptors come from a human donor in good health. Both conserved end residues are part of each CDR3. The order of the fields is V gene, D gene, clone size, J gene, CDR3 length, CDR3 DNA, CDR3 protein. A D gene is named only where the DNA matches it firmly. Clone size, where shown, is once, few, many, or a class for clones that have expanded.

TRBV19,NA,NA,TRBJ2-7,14,TGTGCCAGTAGTATCTCGACAGTCTCCTACGAGCAGTACTTC,CASSISTVSYEQYF
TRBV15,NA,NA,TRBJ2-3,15,TGTGCCACCAGCCCGGGAAGGGCTCGCACAGATACGCAGTATTTT,CATSPGRARTDTQYF
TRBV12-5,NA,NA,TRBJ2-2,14,TGTGCTAGTGGTTTGACTCCGAACACCGGGGAGCTGTTTTTT,CASGLTPNTGELFF
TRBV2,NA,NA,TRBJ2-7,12,TGTGCCAGCAGTGGGCTCTTGTACGAGCAGTACTTC,CASSGLLYEQYF
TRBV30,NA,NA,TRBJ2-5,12,TGTGCCTGGAGCTTAAACCAAGAGACCCAGTACTTC,CAWSLNQETQYF
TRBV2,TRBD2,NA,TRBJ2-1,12,TGTGCCAGCGACGGGACTAGCGTTGAGCAGTTCTTC,CASDGTSVEQFF
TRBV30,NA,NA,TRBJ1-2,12,TGTGCCTGGAGGGCAGGGCTGGATGGCTACACCTTC,CAWRAGLDGYTF
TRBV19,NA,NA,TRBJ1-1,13,TGTGCCAGTAGTATCTTCAGGAACACTGAAGCTTTCTTT,CASSIFRNTEAFF
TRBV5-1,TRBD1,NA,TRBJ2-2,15,TGCGCCAGCAGCTTAAGGACAGGGGACACCGGGGAGCTGTTTTTT,CASSLRTGDTGELFF
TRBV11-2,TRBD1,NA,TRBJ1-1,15,TGTGCCAGCAGCGCCCCCGGGACAGGGGATACTGAAGCTTTCTTT,CASSAPGTGDTEAFF
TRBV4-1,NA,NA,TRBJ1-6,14,TGCGCCAGCAGCCAAGCGGGAGCGGATTCACCCCTCCACTTT,CASSQAGADSPLHF
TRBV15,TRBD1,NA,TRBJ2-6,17,TGTGCCACCAGCAGGGAGAGGGGGCGAAGTGGGGCCAACGTCCTGACTTTC,CATSRERGRSGANVLTF
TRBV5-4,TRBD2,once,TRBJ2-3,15,TGTGCCAGCAGCTTGCCCCGGGAGGGCACAGATACGCAGTATTTT,CASSLPREGTDTQYF
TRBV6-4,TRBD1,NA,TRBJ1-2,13,TGTGCCAGCAGAGGGACAGGGTCTAGTAATTGCACCTTC,CASRGTGSSNCTF
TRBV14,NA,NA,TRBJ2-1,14,TGTGCCAGCAGCCAAGTTAAGTCAGGCAATGAGCAGTTCTTC,CASSQVKSGNEQFF
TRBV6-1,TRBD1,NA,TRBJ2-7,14,TGTGCCAGCAGTACATGGACAGGGACCTACGAGCAGTACTTC,CASSTWTGTYEQYF
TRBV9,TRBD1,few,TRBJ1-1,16,TGTGCCAGCAGCGGCGCCCCGGGACAGGGGAACACTGAAGCTTTCTTT,CASSGAPGQGNTEAFF
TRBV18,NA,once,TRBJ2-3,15,TGTGCCAGCTCACCACGGGGGGGCACCACAGATACGCAGTATTTT,CASSPRGGTTDTQYF
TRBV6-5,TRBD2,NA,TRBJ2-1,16,TGTGCCAGCAGTTACTTCGTCGGGGGGGCCCTTAATGAGCAGTTCTTC,CASSYFVGGALNEQFF
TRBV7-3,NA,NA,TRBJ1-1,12,TGTGCCAGCCAACTCATGAGTACTGAAGCTTTCTTT,CASQLMSTEAFF
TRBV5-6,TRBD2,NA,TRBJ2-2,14,TGTGCCAGCAGCGTCGGTTGGGGGGGAAGAGGGCTGTTTTTT,CASSVGWGGRGLFF
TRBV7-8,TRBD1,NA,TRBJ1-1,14,TGTGCCAGCAGCTTAGGGGCAGGGGGCTGGGCAGCTTTCTTT,CASSLGAGGWAAFF
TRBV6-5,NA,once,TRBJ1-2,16,TGTGCCAGCAGTTACTCGAGTCTGGGACTCGACTATGGCTACACCTTC,CASSYSSLGLDYGYTF
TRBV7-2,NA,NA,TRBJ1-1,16,TGTGCCAGCAGCCATAGGGCAGGGCTCTTGAACACTGAAGCTTTCTTT,CASSHRAGLLNTEAFF
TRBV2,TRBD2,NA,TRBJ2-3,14,TGTGCCCAGCGGGGGCGTCCCCACACAGATACGCAGTATTTT,CAQRGRPHTDTQYF
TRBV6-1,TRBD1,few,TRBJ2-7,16,TGTGCCAGCAGTGAAAGTCCGACAGGGGCGATCTACGAGCAGTACTTC,CASSESPTGAIYEQYF
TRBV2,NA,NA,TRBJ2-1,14,TGTGCCAGCAGTGAATCAGCGGTCTACAATGAGCAGTTCTTC,CASSESAVYNEQFF
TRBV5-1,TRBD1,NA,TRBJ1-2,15,TGCGCCAGCAGCTTGGGCGGGACAGAAATCTATGGCTACACCTTC,CASSLGGTEIYGYTF
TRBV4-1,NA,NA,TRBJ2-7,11,TGCGCCAGCAGCCGAGATAACGAGCAGTACTTC,CASSRDNEQYF
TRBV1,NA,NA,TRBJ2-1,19,TGCACCAGCAGCAACTCCAAACCCCGACTAGCGGGAGATTACAATGAGCAGTTCTTC,CTSSNSKPRLAGDYNEQFF
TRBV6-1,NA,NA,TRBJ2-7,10,TGTGCCAGCACGTCTTCCGAGCAGTACTTC,CASTSSEQYF
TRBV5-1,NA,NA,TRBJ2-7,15,TGCGCCAGCAGCTTGTGGGCGACAGGGAGGTACGAGCAGTACTTC,CASSLWATGRYEQYF
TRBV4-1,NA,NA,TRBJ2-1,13,TGCGCCAGCAGCTACGAGCCAGGAAATGAGCAGTTCTTC,CASSYEPGNEQFF
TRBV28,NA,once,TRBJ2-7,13,TGTGCCAGCAGTTTTACAGGGAACTACGAGCAGTACTTC,CASSFTGNYEQYF
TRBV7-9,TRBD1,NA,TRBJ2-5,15,TGTGCCAGCAGCCCAGGGACAGGGGGTTGGGAGACCCAGTACTTC,CASSPGTGGWETQYF
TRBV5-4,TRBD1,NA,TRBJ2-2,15,TGTGCCAGCAGCTTGGGCACAGGGGGCTACGGGGAGCTGTTTTTT,CASSLGTGGYGELFF
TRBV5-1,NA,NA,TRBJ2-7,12,TGCGCCAGCAGCCGGGGGACAGACGAGCAGTACTTC,CASSRGTDEQYF
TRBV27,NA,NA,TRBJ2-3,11,TGTGCCAGCAGTTTCGGAGATACGCAGTATTTT,CASSFGDTQYF